This T cell receptor (beta chain) was sequenced during a study of cytomegalovirus exposure and HLA in healthy donors (dated by TCRdb to the late 2010s). Study-level background: According to an earlier analysis of a few hundred of the donors, roughly 180 million T cells yielded over 90 million unique TCR beta sequences and more than 250 Gb of sequence data. All discovery cohort repertoires had been generated on a single sequencing platform. An early release covering about 600 HLA-typed donors comprised roughly 300 gigabases of sequencing data and tens of millions of unique TCR sequences. The number of typed donors differed by locus: 629-630 for A, B, C, DRB1 and DQB1; approximately 540 for DQA1; some 590 for DPA1; and some 450 for DPB1. Of the roughly 420 genotyped donors, 81% were placed in the genetic ancestry cluster associated with self-reported Caucasian donors. Because of strong linkage in the cohort, roughly five DR-DQ haplotypes were treated as single units for association and clustering. An earlier analysis of 587 of the donors applied high-throughput TCR beta sequencing to assess whether each TCR beta V gene segment acted as functional or pseudogenic. The study aimed to test whether signatures of past pathogen exposure could be identified by cataloging public T cell receptors. Along with the roughly 670-subject first cohort, a separate validation cohort of over 90 different subjects was used. The study profiled the T cell repertoires of fewer than 850 subjects by immunosequencing and related them to cytomegalovirus serostatus. Donor age, sex, ethnicity and CMV serostatus were compiled together with the repertoire data. Among some 400 genotyped donors of the cohort, an average of about 240,000 unique TCR beta nucleotide sequences was sequenced per donor, of which 15% to 20% were non-productive. A later analysis re-analyzed previously published TCR beta repertoires from 660 or so donors and added high-resolution HLA genotyping to study TCR occurrence patterns. HLA typing covered class I and class II loci at four-digit resolution. A later genetic analysis used genome-wide SNP genotypes for about 65% of the roughly 700 donors, treating that subset as a discovery cohort. To predict cytomegalovirus infection status, the study combined high-throughput TCR immunosequencing, statistical association of individual TCRs with disease status, and machine learning. In the later analysis, no new phenotypic data were used to find candidate immune exposures; instead, reliance was placed on TCR beta sequences and their occurrence across donors.

The cohort was made up of under 800 healthy bone marrow donors. All cohort members were sampled while nominally healthy, although unrecorded immune exposures were likely present. The donor was CMV seropositive and was included in the group of approximately 310 seropositive cohort members. Every donor gave a peripheral blood sample, and the peripheral blood mononuclear cells from that sample were used for TCR beta sequencing. Genomic DNA was extracted from the blood cell samples with the Qiagen DNeasy Blood Extraction Kit. A remark on this clone: What this receptor recognizes is not known. Within one base of it there is no much larger clone, and no base qualities were kept.

Overall results and qualifications from the work: It was suggested by the authors that the approach could potentially be generalized to other disease states and immunological phenotypes. CMV serostatus was the only immune exposure information available for the cohort. In vitro tests confirmed that three of the cytomegalovirus-associated TCR beta chains recognize cytomegalovirus antigens. When HLA alleles, especially DR and DQ, strongly co-occurred, TCR associations were difficult to assign to individual alleles. In an earlier analysis of approximately 590 of the donors, most TCR beta V segments were observed in productive rearrangements about 87% or about 30% of the time, broadly matching IMGT annotations. According to a later analysis, TCR association rates differed among HLA loci, with DRB1 alleles showing the most associated TCRs and HLA-C alleles showing the fewest. In a later analysis, most CMV-associated TCR beta chains were found to appear HLA-restricted, with HLA associations seemingly driven largely by CMV exposure. V-gene and J-gene trimming of TCR beta chains was associated with a missense DCLRE1C variant in a later genetic analysis, and the association was replicated in an independent cohort. The cohort was sequenced for TCR beta chains only, and without alpha or paired-chain data the features that could be detected were limited. The sequencing pipeline was judged likely to have produced a cluster of highly shared sequence variants as a technical artifact. Cytomegalovirus status was reported to be diagnosed by the classifier with high specificity and sensitivity in both the original and validation cohorts. Linkage disequilibrium might explain the correlated functional status among segregating V segments, but an unknown experimental factor could not be excluded. The presence/absence analyses assumed that sequencing depth was roughly uniform across donors, and that assumption may not be true. HLA typing was unavailable for some donors at each locus, so association tests used only the typed subset. Because counts were too low, around 18 rarely observed V segments, including chromosome 9 orphons, were left out of the earlier analysis of 587 of the donors. Compared with the approximately 670-donor mean, donors in an Asian-associated ancestry cluster had fewer N-insertions in productive TCRs, according to a later genetic analysis. According to a later analysis, parvovirus B19, influenza, CMV and Epstein-Barr virus appeared linked to several top co-occurrence clusters. Across donors, most TCR sequences were observed very rarely, whereas some public TCRs were present in many individuals. A further reported finding was that TCR beta sequences accurately predicted the HLA-A and HLA-B alleles for most subjects in the first cohort. Compared with equally common non-associated chains, HLA-associated TCR beta chains in a later analysis were more clonally expanded and had lower generation probabilities. The study gave a list of 150 to 200 TCR beta chains associated with cytomegalovirus. At a false discovery rate of 0.05, a later analysis linked 16,951 TCR beta sequences to specific HLA alleles.

The library was produced with the immunoSEQ multiplex PCR assay. The multiplex PCR relied on a mix of 60 forward primers for TCR Vbeta segments and 13 reverse primers for TCR Jbeta segments. Amplification of the CDR3 region of rearranged TCR beta genes was performed with a multiplex PCR assay on genomic DNA. The amplified TCR beta libraries were sequenced on the Illumina HiSeq System as 87-base-pair reads. As for the authors' bioinformatics: A later analysis counted some 74 million unique TCR beta chains across the 550 to 700 repertoires, and around 9.9 million of these chains were shared by at least two donors. Raw reads were error-corrected and collapsed into unique sequences with a nearest-neighbor algorithm that merged closely related sequences to remove PCR and sequencing errors. Alignment of CDR3 sequences to IMGT reference sequences was used to assign V, D and J gene segments. For a sequence to be retained, a match of at least six nucleotides was required to both a V gene segment and a J gene segment. Rearrangements were classified as productive when the CDR3 lacked stop codons and remained in frame with V and J, and all other rearrangements were classified as non-productive. CDR3 was defined by IMGT convention, running from the second conserved V-encoded cysteine to the conserved J-encoded phenylalanine. In an earlier analysis of 550 to 650 of the donors, sequences lacking an unambiguous match to a single V gene segment were excluded. An earlier analysis of around 600 of the donors classified V segments as functional when productive rearrangements were above 56.7% and as segregating when the standard deviation between donors was above 5%. To diagnose cytomegalovirus status from the catalog of TCR beta chain sequences, a statistical classification framework was built. In a later analysis, V and J genes were assigned by comparing TCR nucleotide sequences against IMGT/GENE-DB human TR gene sequences. In a later analysis, CDR3 sequences and most-parsimonious VDJ recombination scenarios were assigned using the TCRdist pipeline. A later analysis defined each TCR beta chain by its CDR3 amino acid sequence plus V-gene family, and excluded reads lacking a unique V-gene family. In a later analysis, fewer than 600 highly shared, low-generation-probability nucleotide sequences were removed to address suspected cross-contamination and a sequencing artifact. A later analysis calculated a clonal expansion index for each public chain from normalized within-repertoire ranks of inferred template counts. In a later analysis, generation probabilities were computed with a VDJ recombination model fitted to out-of-frame rearrangements, and the resulting probabilities were checked against IGoR. A later analysis scored TCR-TCR, TCR-HLA and TCR-CMV co-occurrence with hypergeometric tests, applying a repertoire-size bias correction to TCR pairs. A later analysis estimated false discovery rates by permuting HLA or CMV assignments 20 times. In a later analysis, co-occurring TCRs were grouped using DBSCAN, with TCRdist sequence similarity added in when clustering inside HLA-allele-positive subsets. Repertoires with fewer than 30,000 or more than 120,000 public chains, plus five repertoires with anomalous nucleotide sharing, were excluded from co-occurrence clustering. Entries here come from immuneACCESS through TCRdb and include only in-frame sequences with V and J called. Some clones fail to appear in such tables; in the studies checked, an unresolved V gene covers under half of the shortfall, and the cause of the remainder is unknown. For V, J and clone size, that table is used; D and trimming come from the DNA. The sample table holds some 110,000 clones, of which more than 60% were seen once. About 12% of the sample goes to the ten largest clones.

The source is a woman aged 55-75 years in good health and CMV-seropositive. Sequencing input: PBMCs.

The DNA reads as follows: TGTGCCAGCAGTGGTCGCCGGGACACCAAGGCTGAAGCTTTCTTT. Its coded protein is CASSGRRDTKAEAFF. The chain employs TRBV6-1 and TRBJ1-1, and possibly TRBD1, on 6 matching bases. The CDR1 and CDR2 encoded by the germline V gene are MNHNS and SASEGT. Trimming takes 4 bases from V and 6 bases from J, and the germline ends sit 18 bases apart. From the cysteine up to the phenylalanine, the CDR3 has a length of 15 residues. The kept DNA is CDR3 alone, 45 bases in frame from the first base.